This TCR beta chain is drawn from a study of blood T cell repertoires in COVID-19. The V gene lost 6 bases and the J gene lost 0 bases, with 12 bases spanning the gap. CDR1 and CDR2 from the germline V gene are MNHEY and SVGAGI. The CDR3 has 15 amino acids. Using immunoSEQ multiplex PCR, the repertoire was profiled, and TCRdb retains in-frame clones only, with some absent. The sample lists 50,000 to 60,000 clones, around 90% occurring once. The source is a man aged 35 to 55 with COVID-19, enrolled during active disease. V and J are TRBV6-5 and TRBJ1-3, with TRBD1 as a possible D gene (6 bases). Sequenced material: peripheral blood. This chain's CDR3 is CASRVDRSSGNTIYF. Written as DNA, the CDR3 is TGTGCCAGCAGGGTCGACAGGAGCTCTGGAAACACCATATATTTT.